Listed below are T cell receptor beta chains from one sample, sequenced in a study of shared clonotypes between healthy human individuals. This table comes from immunoSEQ multiplex PCR, and its TCRdb copy is limited to in-frame clones, with some not included. The sample has 490,000 or so clones, roughly 85% seen once. Material: PBMCs. These receptors all stem from a woman in her forties in good health. Some clones in this sample may be carry-over from other donors' samples. Each CDR3 is given with its conserved first and last residue. A D gene is named only where the DNA matches it firmly. Clone size appears in some rows only: once, few, many, or a class for an expanded clone.

j_call v_call d_call cdr3_length clone_size cdr3_aa cdr3_nt
TRBJ2-7 TRBV7-3 - 13 few CASSLDRNYEQYF TGTGCCAGCAGCCTCGACAGGAACTACGAGCAGTACTTC
TRBJ2-3 TRBV7-9 TRBD2 15 many CASSFWGGSPDTQYF TGTGCCAGCAGCTTTTGGGGGGGTTCTCCAGATACGCAGTATTTT
TRBJ2-1 TRBV7-3 TRBD2 15 - CASSSRESVYNEQFF TGTGCCAGCAGCTCGCGGGAGTCTGTATACAATGAGCAGTTCTTC
TRBJ2-7 TRBV6-1 - 15 - CASSSDGTLSGEQYF TGTGCCAGCAGTTCAGACGGGACCTTATCCGGCGAGCAGTACTTC
TRBJ2-5 TRBV5-4 TRBD1 15 - CASSAGQGVQETQYF TGTGCCAGCAGTGCGGGACAGGGGGTTCAAGAGACCCAGTACTTC
TRBJ2-7 TRBV5-1 - 13 - CASSPERAYEQYF TGCGCCAGCAGCCCGGAGAGGGCCTACGAGCAGTACTTC
TRBJ1-2 TRBV6-1 - 13 - CASRDLAGDGYTF TGTGCCAGCAGGGACTTGGCTGGGGATGGCTACACCTTC
TRBJ2-7 TRBV19 TRBD2 14 - CASSPSGSPYEQYF TGTGCCAGTAGTCCTAGCGGGAGTCCCTACGAGCAGTACTTC
TRBJ2-7 TRBV2 - 14 - CASSDQGGTYEQYF TGTGCCAGCAGTGATCAGGGGGGGACCTACGAGCAGTACTTC
TRBJ2-3 TRBV30 TRBD2 15 - CAWSGTSGFTDTQYF TGTGCCTGGTCCGGGACTAGCGGGTTCACAGATACGCAGTATTTT
TRBJ2-7 TRBV28 TRBD2 14 - CASSFLLAGYEQYF TGTGCCAGCAGTTTCCTCCTAGCGGGCTACGAGCAGTACTTC
TRBJ1-1 TRBV6-5 - 15 - CASSASTGLNTEAFF TGTGCCAGCAGCGCATCAACAGGGTTGAACACTGAAGCTTTCTTT